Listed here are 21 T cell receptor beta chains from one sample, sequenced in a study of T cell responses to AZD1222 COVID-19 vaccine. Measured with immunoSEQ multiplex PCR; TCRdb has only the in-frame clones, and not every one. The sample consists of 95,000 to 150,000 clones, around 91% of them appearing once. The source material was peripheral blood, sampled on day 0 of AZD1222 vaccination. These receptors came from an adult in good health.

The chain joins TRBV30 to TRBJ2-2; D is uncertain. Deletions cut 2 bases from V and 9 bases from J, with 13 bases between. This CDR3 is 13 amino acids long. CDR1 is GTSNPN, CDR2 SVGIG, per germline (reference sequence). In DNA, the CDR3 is TGTGCCTGGAGTAGCGTTGGGGTCTGGGAGCTGTTTTTT. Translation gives CAWSSVGVWELFF.

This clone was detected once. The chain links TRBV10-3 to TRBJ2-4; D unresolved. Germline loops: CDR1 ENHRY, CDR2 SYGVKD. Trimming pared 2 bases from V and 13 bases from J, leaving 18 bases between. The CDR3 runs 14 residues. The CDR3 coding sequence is TGTGCCATCAGTGAGAGGGTCGGCCAACCTCGCCAGTACTTC. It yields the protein CAISERVGQPRQYF.

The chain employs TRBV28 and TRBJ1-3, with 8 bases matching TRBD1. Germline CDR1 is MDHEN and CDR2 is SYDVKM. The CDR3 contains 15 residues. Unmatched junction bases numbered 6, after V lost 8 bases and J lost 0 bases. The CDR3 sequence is CASSRQGRSGNTIYF. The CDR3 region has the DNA TGTGCCAGCTCTAGACAGGGGCGCTCTGGAAACACCATATATTTT.

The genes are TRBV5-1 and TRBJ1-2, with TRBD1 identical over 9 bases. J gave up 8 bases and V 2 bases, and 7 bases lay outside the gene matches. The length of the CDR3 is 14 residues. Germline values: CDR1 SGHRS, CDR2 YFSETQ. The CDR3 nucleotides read TGCGCCAGCAGCTTACAGGGGGCATCGGAAGGCTACACCTTC. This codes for CASSLQGASEGYTF.

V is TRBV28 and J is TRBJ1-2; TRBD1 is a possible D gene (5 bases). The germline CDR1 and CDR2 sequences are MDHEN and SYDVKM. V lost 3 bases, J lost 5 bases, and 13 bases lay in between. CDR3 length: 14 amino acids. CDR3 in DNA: TGTGCCAGCAGTTTGGCGCAGGGCGGGTATGGCTACACCTTC. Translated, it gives CASSLAQGGYGYTF.

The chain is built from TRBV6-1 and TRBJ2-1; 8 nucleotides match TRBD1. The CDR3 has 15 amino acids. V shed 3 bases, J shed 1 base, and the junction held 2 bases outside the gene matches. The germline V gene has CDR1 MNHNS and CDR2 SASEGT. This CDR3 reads CASSDTGGSYNEQFF. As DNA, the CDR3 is TGTGCCAGCAGTGACACAGGGGGGTCCTACAATGAGCAGTTCTTC.

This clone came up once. The CDR3 sequence: CASSFRVYGYTF. The DNA for the CDR3 is TGTGCCAGCAGTTTTAGAGTCTATGGCTACACCTTC. V usage is TRBV28 and J usage is TRBJ1-2; D is ambiguous. In germline, CDR1 is MDHEN, CDR2 SYDVKM. The CDR3 length is 12 residues. V lost 3 bases and J 4 bases, leaving 6 bases between the germline ends.

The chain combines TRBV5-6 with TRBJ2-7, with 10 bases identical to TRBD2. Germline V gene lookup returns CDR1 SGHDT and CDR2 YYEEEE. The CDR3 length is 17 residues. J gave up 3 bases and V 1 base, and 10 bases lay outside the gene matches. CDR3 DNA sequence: TGTGCCAGCAGCTTGTCCCTTCTAGCGGGAGTAAGCTACGAGCAGTACTTC. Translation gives CASSLSLLAGVSYEQYF.

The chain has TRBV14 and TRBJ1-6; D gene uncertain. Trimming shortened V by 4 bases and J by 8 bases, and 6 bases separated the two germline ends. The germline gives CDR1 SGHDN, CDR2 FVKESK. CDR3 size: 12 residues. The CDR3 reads CASSPTHSPLHF. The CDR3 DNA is TGTGCCAGCAGCCCGACTCATTCACCCCTCCACTTT. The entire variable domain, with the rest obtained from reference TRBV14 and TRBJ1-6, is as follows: EAGVTQFPSHSVIEKGQTVTLRCDPISGHDNLYWYRRVMGKEIKFLLHFVKESKQDESGMPNNRFLAERTGGTYSTLKVQPAELEDSGVYFCASSPTHSPLHFGNGTRLTVT.

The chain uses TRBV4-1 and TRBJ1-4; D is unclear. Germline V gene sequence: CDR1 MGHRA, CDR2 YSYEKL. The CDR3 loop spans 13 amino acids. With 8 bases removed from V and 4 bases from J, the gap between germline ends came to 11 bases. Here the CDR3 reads CASAEVFNEKLFF. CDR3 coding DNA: TGCGCCAGCGCCGAGGTCTTTAATGAAAAACTGTTTTTT.

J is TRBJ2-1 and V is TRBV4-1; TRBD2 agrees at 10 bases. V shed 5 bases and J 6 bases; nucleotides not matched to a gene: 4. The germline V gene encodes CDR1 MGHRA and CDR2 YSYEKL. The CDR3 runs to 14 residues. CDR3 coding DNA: TGCGCCAGCAGCGCACTAGCGGGGATCAATGAGCAGTTCTTC. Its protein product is CASSALAGINEQFF.

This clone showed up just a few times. The CDR3 reads CASRPQGGYTF. Here the CDR3 DNA reads TGTGCCAGCAGACCTCAAGGAGGCTACACCTTC. The chain couples TRBV28 to TRBJ1-2; D gene unclear. Trimming left V 6 bases short and J 8 bases short, with 10 bases between. CDR1 is MDHEN, CDR2 SYDVKM, per germline. CDR3 length equals 11 residues.

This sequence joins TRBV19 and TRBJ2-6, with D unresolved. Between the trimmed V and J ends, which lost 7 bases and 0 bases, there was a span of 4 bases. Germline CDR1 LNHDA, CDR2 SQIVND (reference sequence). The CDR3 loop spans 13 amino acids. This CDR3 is CASKDSGANVLTF. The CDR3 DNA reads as TGTGCCAGTAAAGACTCTGGGGCCAACGTCCTGACTTTC.

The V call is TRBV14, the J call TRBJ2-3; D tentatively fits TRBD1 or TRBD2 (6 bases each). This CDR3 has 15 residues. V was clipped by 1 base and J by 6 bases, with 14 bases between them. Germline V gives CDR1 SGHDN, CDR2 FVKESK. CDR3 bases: TGTGCCAGCAGCCAAGGAGGGGGGACCATGGATACGCAGTATTTT. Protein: CASSQGGGTMDTQYF.

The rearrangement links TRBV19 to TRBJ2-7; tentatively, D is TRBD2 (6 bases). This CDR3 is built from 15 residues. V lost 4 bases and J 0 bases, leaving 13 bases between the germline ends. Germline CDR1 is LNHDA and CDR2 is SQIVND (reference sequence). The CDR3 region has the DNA TGTGCCAGTAGTAGGGCGGGGTCAAGCTCCTACGAGCAGTACTTC. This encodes CASSRAGSSSYEQYF.

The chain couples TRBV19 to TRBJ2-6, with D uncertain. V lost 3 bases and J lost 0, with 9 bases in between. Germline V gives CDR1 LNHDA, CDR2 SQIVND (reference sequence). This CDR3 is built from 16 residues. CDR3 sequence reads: CASSIGPNSGANVLTF. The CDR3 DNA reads TGTGCCAGTAGTATCGGGCCGAACTCTGGGGCCAACGTCCTGACTTTC.

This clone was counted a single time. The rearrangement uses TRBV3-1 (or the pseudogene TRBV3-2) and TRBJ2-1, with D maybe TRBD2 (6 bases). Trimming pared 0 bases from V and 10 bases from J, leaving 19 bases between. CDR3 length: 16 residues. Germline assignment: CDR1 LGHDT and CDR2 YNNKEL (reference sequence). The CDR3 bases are TGTGCCAGCAGCCAAGATCGGCGCGGGGTCCTCAGCGAGCAGTTCTTC. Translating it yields CASSQDRRGVLSEQFF.

In nucleotides, the CDR3 is TGTGCCAGCAGCGTAGGGGCTGGCGGGAGCCTCCCCGGGGAGCTGTTTTTT. As protein: CASSVGAGGSLPGELFF. The V gene is TRBV9, the J gene TRBJ2-2, with 7 nucleotides matching TRBD2. V dropped 0 bases and J dropped 6; count of bases not matched to a gene: 11. CDR1 and CDR2 (germline): SGDLS, YYNGEE. The CDR3 has 17 amino acids. The full variable domain, its missing parts supplied by reference TRBV9 and TRBJ2-2, is DSGVTQTPKHLITATGQRVTLRCSPRSGDLSVYWYQQSLDQGLQFLIQYYNGEERAKGNILERFSAQQFPDLHSELNLSSLELGDSALYFCASSVGAGGSLPGELFFGEGSRLTVL.

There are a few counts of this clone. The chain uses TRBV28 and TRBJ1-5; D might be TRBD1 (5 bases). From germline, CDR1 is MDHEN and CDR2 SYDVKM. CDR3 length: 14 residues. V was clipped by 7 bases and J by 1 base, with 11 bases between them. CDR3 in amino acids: CASTLQGSNQPQHF. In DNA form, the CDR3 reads TGTGCCAGCACCCTCCAGGGAAGCAATCAGCCCCAGCATTTT.

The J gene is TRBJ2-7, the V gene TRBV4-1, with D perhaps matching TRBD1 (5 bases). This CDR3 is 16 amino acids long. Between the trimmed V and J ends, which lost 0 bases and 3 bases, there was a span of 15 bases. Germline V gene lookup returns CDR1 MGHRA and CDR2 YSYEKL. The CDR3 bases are TGCGCCAGCAGCCAAGAGAGTCAGAGACAGCTCTACGAGCAGTACTTC. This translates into CASSQESQRQLYEQYF.

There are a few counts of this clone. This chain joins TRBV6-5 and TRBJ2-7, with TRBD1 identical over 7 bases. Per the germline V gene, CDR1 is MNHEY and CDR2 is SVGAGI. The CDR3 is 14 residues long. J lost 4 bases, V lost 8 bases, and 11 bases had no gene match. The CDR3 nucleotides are TGTGCCAGCGCCCGGCGACAGGGACCATACGAGCAGTACTTC. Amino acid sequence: CASARRQGPYEQYF.